This TCR beta chain emerged from a study of blood T cells in healthy people across ages. Trimming shortened V by 8 bases and J by 6 bases, and 21 bases separated the two germline ends. Per the germline V gene, CDR1 is MDHEN and CDR2 is SYDVKM. This CDR3 has 15 amino acids. With a J-beta primer mix and a sample-barcoded 5' primer, a second PCR ran about 7 to 12 cycles. TCRdb re-called the 5' RACE reads through MiXCR, storing one row per CDR3 protein. This sample has roughly 1,300,000 distinct CDR3 sequences, with approximately 60% found just once. Every sample gave at least 6 micrograms of total RNA when it was extracted.

The chain couples TRBV28 to TRBJ2-3, with D unclear. Sample: blood. This TCR derives from a man aged 18 to 30 in good health. CDR3 sequence: CASALGASRPDTQYF. For the CDR3, the DNA is TGTGCCAGCGCCCTTGGAGCTTCGCGGCCGGATACGCAGTATTTT. The full variable domain, with the rest looked up from reference TRBV28 and TRBJ2-3, is DVKVTQSSRYLVKRTGEKVFLECVQDMDHENMFWYRQDPGLGLRLIYFSYDVKMKEKGDIPEGYSVSREKKERFSLILESASTNQTSMYLCASALGASRPDTQYFGPGTRLTVL.